What follows is one T cell receptor (beta chain) and its context. In this sample, this clonotype turned up a few times. Its recognized antigen is unknown. Base qualities are not recorded, but no much larger clone differs from it by a single base. The data originate from a study of early T cells in non-severe SARS-CoV-2 infection (dated by TCRdb to the early 2020s). A note on the overall study: Because TCR sequencing relied on bulk RNA taken from unsorted whole blood, pairing of alpha and beta chains was not possible.

General findings and caveats noted by the study authors: VDJdb matching was skewed toward anti-spike CD8 responses and likely underestimated virus-specific expansions by missing private and CD4 specificities.

The CDR3 sequence holds 14 residues, the cysteine and phenylalanine included. The entry retains the CDR3 DNA only, 42 bases that are in frame from base 1. Germline trimming: 4 bases from V, 3 bases from J; junction bases outside gene matches: 4. The germline V gene gives CDR1 as SGHDT and CDR2 as YYEEEE. The study was a case-control design nested within a healthcare worker cohort in London, UK, with weekly nasopharyngeal swab PCR tests and blood sampling. Between 23 and 31 March 2020, the week of the UK lockdown, healthcare workers were enrolled and then followed up weekly for as long as 16 weeks. The library was made by 5' RACE. This sample was sequenced with a NextSeq 500. Unique molecular identifiers were attached to individual cDNA molecules in the TCR library protocol so that sequencing error and PCR bias could be corrected. Both TCR alpha and beta chains were sequenced, and tight co-correlation was observed between alpha and beta sequence abundances in each sample. In the original analysis: V gene, J gene and CDR3 annotation of TCR sequences was performed with Decombinator V4. Expanded TCRs were defined as changing significantly between any two time points under a Poisson model with p below 0.0001. TCR abundances were normalised to the total number of TCRs sequenced per sample and expressed as counts per million. TRAV1-2 paired with TRAJ12, TRAJ20 or TRAJ33 defined MAIT TCRs, while TRAV10 paired with TRAJ18 defined iNKT TCRs. VDJdb, accessed 1 November 2021, was searched for CMV, EBV and SARS-CoV-2 annotated TCRs, with TCRs annotated for multiple antigens excluded. TCRdb reanalyzed the raw reads on its own, using fastp at Q25 for trimming and MiXCR for clone calling, and kept in-frame beta chains. Rows with one shared CDR3 protein collapse into an entry with the most common genes and DNA. The authors' filters were not applied to this entry. This sample comprises tens of thousands of distinct CDR3 sequences, around a sixth of them detected only once. The ten largest clonotypes hold approximately 12% of the sample.

Specimen: whole blood. The sequence derives from an adult who was a healthcare worker with PCR-confirmed SARS-CoV-2 infection or an uninfected control (not recorded which). The chain is assembled from TRBV5-6 and TRBJ2-1; 7 bases in between match TRBD1. The bases are TGTGCCAGCAGCACCGGGACAGACTACAATGAGCAGTTCTTC. This yields the protein CASSTGTDYNEQFF.